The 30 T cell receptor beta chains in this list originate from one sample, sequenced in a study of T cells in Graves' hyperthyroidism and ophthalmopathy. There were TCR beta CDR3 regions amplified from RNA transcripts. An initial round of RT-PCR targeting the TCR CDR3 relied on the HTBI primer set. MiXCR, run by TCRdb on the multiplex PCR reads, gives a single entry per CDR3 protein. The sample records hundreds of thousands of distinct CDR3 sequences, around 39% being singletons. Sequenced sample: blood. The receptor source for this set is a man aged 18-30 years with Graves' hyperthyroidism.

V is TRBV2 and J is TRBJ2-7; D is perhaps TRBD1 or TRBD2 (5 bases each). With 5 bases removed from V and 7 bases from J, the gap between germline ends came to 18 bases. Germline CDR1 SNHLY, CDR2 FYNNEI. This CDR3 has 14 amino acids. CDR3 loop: CASSPGARWGEQYF. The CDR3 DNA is TGTGCCAGCAGTCCCGGGGCCAGGTGGGGGGAGCAGTACTTC.

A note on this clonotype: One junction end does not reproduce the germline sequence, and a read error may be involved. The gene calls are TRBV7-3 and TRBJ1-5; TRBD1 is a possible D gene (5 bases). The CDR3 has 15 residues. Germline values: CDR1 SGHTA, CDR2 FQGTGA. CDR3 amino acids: CAGSLDGFKGQPQHF. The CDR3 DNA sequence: TGTGCCGGCAGCTTAGACGGCTTCAAGGGGCAGCCCCAGCATTTT.

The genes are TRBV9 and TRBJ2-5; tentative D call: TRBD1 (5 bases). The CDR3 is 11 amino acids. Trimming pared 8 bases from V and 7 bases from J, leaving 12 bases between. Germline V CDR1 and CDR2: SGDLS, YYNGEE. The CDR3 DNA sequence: TGTGCCAGTCAGCATAGGGGGACCCAGTACTTC. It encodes CASQHRGTQYF.

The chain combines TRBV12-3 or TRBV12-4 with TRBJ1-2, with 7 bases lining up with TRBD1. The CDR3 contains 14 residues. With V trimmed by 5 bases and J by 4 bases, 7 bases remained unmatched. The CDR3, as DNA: TGTGCCAGCAGTCCACTCGACAGGGCCTATGGCTACACCTTC. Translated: CASSPLDRAYGYTF.

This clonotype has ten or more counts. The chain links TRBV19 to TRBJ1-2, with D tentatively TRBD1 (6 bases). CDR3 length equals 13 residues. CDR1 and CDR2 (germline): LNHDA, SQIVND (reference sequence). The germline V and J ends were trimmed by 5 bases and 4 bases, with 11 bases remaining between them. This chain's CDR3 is CASSPGQPYGYTF. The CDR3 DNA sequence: TGTGCCAGTAGTCCCGGACAGCCCTATGGCTACACCTTC.

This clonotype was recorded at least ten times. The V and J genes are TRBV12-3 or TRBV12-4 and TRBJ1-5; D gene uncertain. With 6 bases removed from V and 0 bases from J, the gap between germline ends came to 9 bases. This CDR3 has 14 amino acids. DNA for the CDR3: TGTGCCAGCAGCCCCGGCATTAGCAATCAGCCCCAGCATTTT. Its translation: CASSPGISNQPQHF.

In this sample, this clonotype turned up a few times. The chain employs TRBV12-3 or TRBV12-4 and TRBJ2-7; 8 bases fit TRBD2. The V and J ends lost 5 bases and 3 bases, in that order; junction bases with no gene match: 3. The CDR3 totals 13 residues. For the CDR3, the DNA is TGTGCCAGCAGTAGCGGGAGTTTCTACGAGCAGTACTTC. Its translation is CASSSGSFYEQYF.

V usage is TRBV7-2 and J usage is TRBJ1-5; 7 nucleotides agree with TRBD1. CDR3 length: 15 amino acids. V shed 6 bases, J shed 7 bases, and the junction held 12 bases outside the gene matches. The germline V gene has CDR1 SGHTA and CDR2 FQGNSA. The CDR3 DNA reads TGTGCCAGCAGTTCAGGGGGGGGGCGCAGGCAGCCCCAGCATTTT. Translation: CASSSGGGRRQPQHF.

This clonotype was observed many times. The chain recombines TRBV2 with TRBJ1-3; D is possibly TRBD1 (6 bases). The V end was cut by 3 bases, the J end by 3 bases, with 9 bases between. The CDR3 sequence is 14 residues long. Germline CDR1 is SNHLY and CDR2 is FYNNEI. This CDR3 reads CASSDYRDGNTIYF. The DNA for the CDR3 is TGTGCCAGCAGTGATTACAGGGATGGAAACACCATATATTTT.

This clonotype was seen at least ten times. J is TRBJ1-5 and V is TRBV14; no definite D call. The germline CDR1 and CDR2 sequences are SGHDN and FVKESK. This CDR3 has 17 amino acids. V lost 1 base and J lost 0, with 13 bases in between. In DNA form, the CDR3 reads TGTGCCAGCAGCCAAGCCAACAGCCACTATAGCAATCAGCCCCAGCATTTT. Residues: CASSQANSHYSNQPQHF.

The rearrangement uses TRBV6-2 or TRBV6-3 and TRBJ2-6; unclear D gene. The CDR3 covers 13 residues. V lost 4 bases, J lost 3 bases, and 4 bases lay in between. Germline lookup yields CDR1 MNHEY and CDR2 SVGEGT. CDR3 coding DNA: TGTGCCAGCAGTTTGATTGGGGCCAACGTCCTGACTTTC. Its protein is CASSLIGANVLTF.

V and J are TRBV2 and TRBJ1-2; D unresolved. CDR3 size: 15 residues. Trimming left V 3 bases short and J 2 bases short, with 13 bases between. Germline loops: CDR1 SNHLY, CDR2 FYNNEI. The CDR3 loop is CASSDFDAYNYGYTF. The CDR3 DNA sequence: TGTGCCAGCAGTGACTTTGATGCGTACAACTATGGCTACACCTTC.

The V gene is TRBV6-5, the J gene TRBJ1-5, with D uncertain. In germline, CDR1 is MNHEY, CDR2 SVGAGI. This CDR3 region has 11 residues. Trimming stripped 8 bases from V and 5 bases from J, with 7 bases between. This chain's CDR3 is CASGRDQPQHF. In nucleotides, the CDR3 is TGTGCCAGCGGTAGGGATCAGCCCCAGCATTTT.

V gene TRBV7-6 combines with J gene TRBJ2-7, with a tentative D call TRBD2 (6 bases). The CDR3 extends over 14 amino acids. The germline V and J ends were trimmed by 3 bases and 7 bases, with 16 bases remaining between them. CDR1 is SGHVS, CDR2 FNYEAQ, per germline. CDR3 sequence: CASSFYLEGGEQYF. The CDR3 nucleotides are TGTGCCAGCAGCTTTTACCTGGAGGGCGGGGAGCAGTACTTC.

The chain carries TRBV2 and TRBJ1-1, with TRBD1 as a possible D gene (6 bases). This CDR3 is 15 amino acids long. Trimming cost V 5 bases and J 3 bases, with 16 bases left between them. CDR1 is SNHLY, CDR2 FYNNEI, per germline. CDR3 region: CASSHNREVYTEAFF. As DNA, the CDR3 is TGTGCCAGCAGTCATAACAGGGAGGTGTACACTGAAGCTTTCTTT.

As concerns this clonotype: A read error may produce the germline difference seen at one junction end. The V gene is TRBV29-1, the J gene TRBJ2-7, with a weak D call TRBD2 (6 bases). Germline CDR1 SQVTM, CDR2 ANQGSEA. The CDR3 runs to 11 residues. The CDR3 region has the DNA TGCAGTACGGGAGTAGGCTGGGAGCAGTACTTT. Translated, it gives CSTGVGWEQYF.

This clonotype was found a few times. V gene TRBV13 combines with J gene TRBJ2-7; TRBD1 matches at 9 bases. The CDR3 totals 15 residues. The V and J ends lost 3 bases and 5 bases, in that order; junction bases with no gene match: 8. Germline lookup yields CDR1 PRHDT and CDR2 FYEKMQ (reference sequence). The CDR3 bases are TGTGCCAGCAGCTTCCGTCGACAGGGGGACAACGAGCAGTACTTC. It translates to CASSFRRQGDNEQYF.

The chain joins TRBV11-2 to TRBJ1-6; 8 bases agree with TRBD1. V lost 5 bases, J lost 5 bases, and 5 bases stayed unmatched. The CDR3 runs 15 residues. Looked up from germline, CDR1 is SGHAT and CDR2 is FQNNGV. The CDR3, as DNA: TGTGCCAGCAGCCCATTGACAGGGGATAATTCACCCCTCCACTTT. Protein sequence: CASSPLTGDNSPLHF.

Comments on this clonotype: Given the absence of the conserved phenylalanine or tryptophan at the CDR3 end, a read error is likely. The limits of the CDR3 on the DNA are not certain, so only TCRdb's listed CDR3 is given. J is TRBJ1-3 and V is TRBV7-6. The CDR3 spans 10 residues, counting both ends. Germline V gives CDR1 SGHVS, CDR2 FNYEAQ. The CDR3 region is CASTGLGSST.

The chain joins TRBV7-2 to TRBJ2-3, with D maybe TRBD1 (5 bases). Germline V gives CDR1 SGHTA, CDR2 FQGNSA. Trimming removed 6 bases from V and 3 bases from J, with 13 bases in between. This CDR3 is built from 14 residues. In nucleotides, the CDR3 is TGTGCCAGCAGTTACAAGGGGCGAACAGATACGCAGTATTTT. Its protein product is CASSYKGRTDTQYF.

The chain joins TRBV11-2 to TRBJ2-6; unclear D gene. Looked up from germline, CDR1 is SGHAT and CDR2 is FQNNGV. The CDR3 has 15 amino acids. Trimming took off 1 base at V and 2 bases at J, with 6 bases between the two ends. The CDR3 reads CASSLVLAGANVLTF. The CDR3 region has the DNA TGTGCCAGCAGCTTAGTCCTGGCTGGGGCCAACGTCCTGACTTTC.

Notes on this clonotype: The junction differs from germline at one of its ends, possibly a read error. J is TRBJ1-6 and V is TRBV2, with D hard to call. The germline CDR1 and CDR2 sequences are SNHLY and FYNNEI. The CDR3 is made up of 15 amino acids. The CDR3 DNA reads TGTGCCGGCAGTGATCGAGGAGACGATAATTCACACCTCCACTTT. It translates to CAGSDRGDDNSHLHF.

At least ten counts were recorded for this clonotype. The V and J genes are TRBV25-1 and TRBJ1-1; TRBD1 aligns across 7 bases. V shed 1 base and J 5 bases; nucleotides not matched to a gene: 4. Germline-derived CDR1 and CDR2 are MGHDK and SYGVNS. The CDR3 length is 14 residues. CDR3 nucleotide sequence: TGTGCCAGCAGTGAATTCCAGGGGGAGACTGAAGCTTTCTTT. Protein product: CASSEFQGETEAFF.

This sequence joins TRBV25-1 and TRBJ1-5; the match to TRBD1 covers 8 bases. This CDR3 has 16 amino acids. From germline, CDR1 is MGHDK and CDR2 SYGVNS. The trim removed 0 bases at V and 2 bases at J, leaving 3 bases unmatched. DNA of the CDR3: TGTGCCAGCAGTGAATACGGACAGGGCGGCAATCAGCCCCAGCATTTT. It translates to CASSEYGQGGNQPQHF.

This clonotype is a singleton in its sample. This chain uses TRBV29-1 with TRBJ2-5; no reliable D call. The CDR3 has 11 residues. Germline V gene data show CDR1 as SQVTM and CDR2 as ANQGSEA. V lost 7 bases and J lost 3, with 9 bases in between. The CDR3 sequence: CSGPLEETQYF. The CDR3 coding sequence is TGCAGCGGGCCACTCGAAGAGACCCAGTACTTC. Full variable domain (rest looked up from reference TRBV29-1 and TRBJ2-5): SAVISQKPSRDICQRGTSLTIQCQVDSQVTMMFWYRQQPGQSLTLIATANQGSEATYESGFVIDKFPISRPNLTFSTLTVSNMSPEDSSIYLCSGPLEETQYFGPGTRLLVL.

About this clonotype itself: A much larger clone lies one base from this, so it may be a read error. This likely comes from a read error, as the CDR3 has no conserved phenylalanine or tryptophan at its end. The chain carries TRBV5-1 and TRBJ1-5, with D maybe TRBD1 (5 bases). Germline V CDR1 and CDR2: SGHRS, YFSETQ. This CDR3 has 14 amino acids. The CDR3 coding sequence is TGTGCCAGCAGCGACGCGGGGCTGGGTCAGCCCCAGCATCTT. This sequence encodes CASSDAGLGQPQHL.

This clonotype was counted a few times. CDR3: CASSSPGTGDHEQYF. CDR3 sequence (DNA): TGTGCCAGCAGCTCCCCCGGGACAGGGGACCACGAGCAGTACTTC. The chain is built from TRBV4-2 and TRBJ2-7, with 10 nucleotides matching TRBD1. The germline V gene encodes CDR1 LGHNA and CDR2 YNFKEQ. V shed 5 bases and J 5 bases; nucleotides not matched to a gene: 9. The CDR3 runs 15 residues.

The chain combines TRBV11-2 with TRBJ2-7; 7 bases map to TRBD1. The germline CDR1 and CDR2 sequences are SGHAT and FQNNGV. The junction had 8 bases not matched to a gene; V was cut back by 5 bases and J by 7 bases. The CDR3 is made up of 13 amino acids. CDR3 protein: CASSRDRVREQYF. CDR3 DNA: TGTGCCAGCAGCCGCGACAGGGTACGGGAGCAGTACTTC.

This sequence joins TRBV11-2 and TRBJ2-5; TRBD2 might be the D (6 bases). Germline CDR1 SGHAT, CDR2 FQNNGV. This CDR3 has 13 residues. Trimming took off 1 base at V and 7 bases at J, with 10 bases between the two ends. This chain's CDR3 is CASSLVVGGTQYF. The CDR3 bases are TGTGCCAGCAGCTTAGTAGTGGGAGGGACCCAGTACTTC.

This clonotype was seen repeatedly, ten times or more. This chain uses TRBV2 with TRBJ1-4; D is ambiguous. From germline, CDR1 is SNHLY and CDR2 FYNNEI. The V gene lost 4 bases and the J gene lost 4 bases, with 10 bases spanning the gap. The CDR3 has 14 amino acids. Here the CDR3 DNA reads TGTGCCAGCAGTGTTTTGGCAGTTAATGAAAAACTGTTTTTT. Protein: CASSVLAVNEKLFF.